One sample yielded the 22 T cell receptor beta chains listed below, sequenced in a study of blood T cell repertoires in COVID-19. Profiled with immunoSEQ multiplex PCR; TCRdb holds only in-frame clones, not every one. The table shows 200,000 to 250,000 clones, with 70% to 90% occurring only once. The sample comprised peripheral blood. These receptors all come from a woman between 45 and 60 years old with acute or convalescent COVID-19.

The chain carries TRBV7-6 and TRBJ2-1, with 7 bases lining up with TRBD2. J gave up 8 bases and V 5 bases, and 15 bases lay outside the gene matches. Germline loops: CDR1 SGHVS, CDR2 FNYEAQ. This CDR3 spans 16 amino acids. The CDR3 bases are TGTGCCAGCAGCCTCCCCCCCGGCGGGAGAAGGCATGAGCAGTTCTTC. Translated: CASSLPPGGRRHEQFF. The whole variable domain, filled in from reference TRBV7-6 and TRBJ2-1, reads GAGVSQSPRYKVTKRGQDVALRCDPISGHVSLYWYRQALGQGPEFLTYFNYEAQQDKSGLPNDRFSAERPEGSISTLTIQRTEQRDSAMYRCASSLPPGGRRHEQFFGPGTRLTVL.

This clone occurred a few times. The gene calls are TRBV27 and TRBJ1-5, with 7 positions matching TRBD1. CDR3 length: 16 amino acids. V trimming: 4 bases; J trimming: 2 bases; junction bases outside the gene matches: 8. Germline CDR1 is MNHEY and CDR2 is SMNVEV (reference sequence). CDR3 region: CASSSGRGPGNQPQHF. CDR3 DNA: TGTGCCAGCAGTTCAGGAAGGGGGCCCGGCAATCAGCCCCAGCATTTT.

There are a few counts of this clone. The CDR3 loop reads CASTQGAYTEAFF. For the CDR3, the DNA is TGTGCCAGCACCCAGGGGGCCTACACTGAAGCTTTCTTT. The chain joins TRBV25-1 to TRBJ1-1, with 8 nucleotides matching TRBD1. Germline lookup yields CDR1 MGHDK and CDR2 SYGVNS. J gave up 3 bases and V 7 bases, and 4 bases lay outside the gene matches. The CDR3 runs 13 residues. The full variable domain, its missing parts supplied by reference TRBV25-1 and TRBJ1-1, is EADIYQTPRYLVIGTGKKITLECSQTMGHDKMYWYQQDPGMELHLIHYSYGVNSTEKGDLSSESTVSRIRTEHFPLTLESARPSHTSQYLCASTQGAYTEAFFGQGTRLTVV.

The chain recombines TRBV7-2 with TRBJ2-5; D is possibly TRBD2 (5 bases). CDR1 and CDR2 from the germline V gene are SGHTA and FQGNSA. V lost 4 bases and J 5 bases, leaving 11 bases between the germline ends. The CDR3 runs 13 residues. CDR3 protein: CASSSRAAETQYF. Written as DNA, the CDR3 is TGTGCCAGCAGCTCGAGGGCCGCGGAGACCCAGTACTTC.

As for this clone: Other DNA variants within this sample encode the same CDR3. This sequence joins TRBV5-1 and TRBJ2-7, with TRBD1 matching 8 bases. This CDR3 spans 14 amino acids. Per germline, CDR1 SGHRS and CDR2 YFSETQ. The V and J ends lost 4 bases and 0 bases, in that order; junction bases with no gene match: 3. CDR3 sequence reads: CASSPTGVSYEQYF. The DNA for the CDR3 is TGCGCCAGCAGCCCGACAGGGGTCTCCTACGAGCAGTACTTC. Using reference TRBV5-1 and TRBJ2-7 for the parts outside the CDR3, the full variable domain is KAGVTQTPRYLIKTRGQQVTLSCSPISGHRSVSWYQQTPGQGLQFLFEYFSETQRNKGNFPGRFSGRQFSNSRSEMNVSTLELGDSALYLCASSPTGVSYEQYFGPGTRLTVT.

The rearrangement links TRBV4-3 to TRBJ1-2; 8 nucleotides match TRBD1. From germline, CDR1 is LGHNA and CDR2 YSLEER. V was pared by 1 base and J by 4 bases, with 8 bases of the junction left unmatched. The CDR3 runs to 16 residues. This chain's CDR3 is CASSQGIQGGRYGYTF. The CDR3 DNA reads TGCGCCAGCAGCCAAGGTATACAGGGGGGACGCTATGGCTACACCTTC.

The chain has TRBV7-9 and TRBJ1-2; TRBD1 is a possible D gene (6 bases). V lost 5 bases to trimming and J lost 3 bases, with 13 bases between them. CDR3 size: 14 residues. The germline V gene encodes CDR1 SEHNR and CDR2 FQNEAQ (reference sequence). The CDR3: CASSIPGQDYGYTF. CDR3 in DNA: TGTGCCAGCAGCATACCGGGACAAGACTATGGCTACACCTTC.

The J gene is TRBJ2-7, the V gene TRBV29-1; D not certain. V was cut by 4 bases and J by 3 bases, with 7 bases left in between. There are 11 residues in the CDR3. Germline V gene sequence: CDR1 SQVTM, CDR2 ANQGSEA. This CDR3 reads CSVGSIYEQYF. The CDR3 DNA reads TGCAGCGTTGGTAGCATCTACGAGCAGTACTTC.

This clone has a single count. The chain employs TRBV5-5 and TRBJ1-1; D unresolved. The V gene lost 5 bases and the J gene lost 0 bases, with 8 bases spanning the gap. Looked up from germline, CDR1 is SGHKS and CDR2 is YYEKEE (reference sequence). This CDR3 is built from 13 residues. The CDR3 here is CASSPTLNTEAFF. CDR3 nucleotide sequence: TGTGCCAGCAGTCCTACTTTGAACACTGAAGCTTTCTTT.

The CDR3 loop reads CASSPRLAGGGFHNEQFF. The DNA for the CDR3 is TGTGCCAGCAGCCCTCGACTAGCGGGGGGGGGATTTCACAATGAGCAGTTCTTC. This sequence joins TRBV11-2 and TRBJ2-1; TRBD2 aligns across 14 bases. Germline V CDR1 and CDR2: SGHAT, FQNNGV. Trimming cost V 5 bases and J 5 bases; bases outside gene matches: 11. This CDR3 comprises 18 residues.

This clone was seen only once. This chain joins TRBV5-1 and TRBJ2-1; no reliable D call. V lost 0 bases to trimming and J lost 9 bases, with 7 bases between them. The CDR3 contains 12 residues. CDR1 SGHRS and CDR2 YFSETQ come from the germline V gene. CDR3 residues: CASSLAPREQFF. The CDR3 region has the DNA TGCGCCAGCAGCTTGGCCCCCCGTGAGCAGTTCTTC.

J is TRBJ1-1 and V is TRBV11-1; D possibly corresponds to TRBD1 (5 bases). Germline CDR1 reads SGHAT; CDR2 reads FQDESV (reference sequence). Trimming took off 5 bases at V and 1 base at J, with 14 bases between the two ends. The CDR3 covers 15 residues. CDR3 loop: CASSLVGATNTEAFF. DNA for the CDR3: TGTGCCAGCAGCCTAGTAGGGGCAACGAACACTGAAGCTTTCTTT.

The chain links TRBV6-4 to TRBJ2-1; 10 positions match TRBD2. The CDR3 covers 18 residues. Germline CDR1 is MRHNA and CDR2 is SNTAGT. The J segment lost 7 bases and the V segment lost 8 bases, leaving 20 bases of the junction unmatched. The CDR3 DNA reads TGTGCCAGCCCCATAGCGGGAGGACCGGATCGAGCTATTAATGAGCAGTTCTTC. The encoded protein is CASPIAGGPDRAINEQFF.

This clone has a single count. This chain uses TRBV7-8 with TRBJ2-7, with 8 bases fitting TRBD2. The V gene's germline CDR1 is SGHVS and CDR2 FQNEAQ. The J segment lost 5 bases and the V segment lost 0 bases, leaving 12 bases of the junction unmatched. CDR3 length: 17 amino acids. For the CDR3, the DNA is TGTGCCAGCAGCTTAGCGCAGGGAGCGGGGGATCCCCACGAGCAGTACTTC. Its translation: CASSLAQGAGDPHEQYF.

CDR3 loop: CSVVSAGPHGEQFF. CDR3 coding DNA: TGCAGCGTTGTTTCGGCGGGGCCCCACGGTGAGCAGTTCTTC. The J gene is TRBJ2-1, the V gene TRBV29-1; a weak D match, TRBD2 (6 bases). With 4 bases removed from V and 9 bases from J, the gap between germline ends came to 19 bases. In germline, CDR1 is SQVTM, CDR2 ANQGSEA. CDR3 size: 14 residues.

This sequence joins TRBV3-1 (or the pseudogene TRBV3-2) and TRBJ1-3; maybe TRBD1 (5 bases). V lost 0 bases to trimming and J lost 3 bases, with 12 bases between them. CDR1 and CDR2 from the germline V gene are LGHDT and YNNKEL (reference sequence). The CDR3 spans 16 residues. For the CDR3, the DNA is TGTGCCAGCAGCCAAGAGGGGGGGACGGTTGGAAACACCATATATTTT. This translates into CASSQEGGTVGNTIYF.

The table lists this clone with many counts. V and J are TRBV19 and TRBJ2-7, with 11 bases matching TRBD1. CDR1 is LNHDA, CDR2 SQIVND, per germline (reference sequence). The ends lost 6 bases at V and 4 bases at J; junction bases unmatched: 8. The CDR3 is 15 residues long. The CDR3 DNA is TGTGCCAGTAGCCGTGGGACAGGGGGAATTTACGAGCAGTACTTC. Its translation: CASSRGTGGIYEQYF.

The CDR3 DNA follows: TGTGCCAGCAGCTTAGGACAGGAGACAGATACGCAGTATTTT. It is translated as CASSLGQETDTQYF. The chain uses TRBV11-2 and TRBJ2-3; a weak D match, TRBD1 (6 bases). V was trimmed by 1 base and J by 3 bases, leaving 8 bases between them. This CDR3 contains 14 residues. Germline CDR1 is SGHAT and CDR2 is FQNNGV.

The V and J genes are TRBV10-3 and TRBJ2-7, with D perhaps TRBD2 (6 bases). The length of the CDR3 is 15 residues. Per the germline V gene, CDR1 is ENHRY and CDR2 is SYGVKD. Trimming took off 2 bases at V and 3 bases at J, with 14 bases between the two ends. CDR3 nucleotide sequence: TGTGCCATCAGTGAGAGGGAGGCCGAAGACTACGAGCAGTACTTC. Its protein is CAISEREAEDYEQYF.

The DNA for the CDR3 is TGTGCCTGGAGAACAGGGAGGGATGGAAACACCATATATTTT. Translated, it gives CAWRTGRDGNTIYF. The rearrangement links TRBV30 to TRBJ1-3, with TRBD1 as a possible D gene (6 bases). Per germline, CDR1 GTSNPN and CDR2 SVGIG (reference sequence). Trimming removed 3 bases at V and 3 bases at J, with 12 bases between. CDR3 length equals 14 residues.

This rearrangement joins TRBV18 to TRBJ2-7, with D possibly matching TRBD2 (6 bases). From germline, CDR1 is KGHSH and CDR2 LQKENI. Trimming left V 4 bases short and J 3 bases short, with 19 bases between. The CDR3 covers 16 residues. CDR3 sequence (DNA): TGTGCCAGCTCACTCTATTTCGGGACTGTAAGCTACGAGCAGTACTTC. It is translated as CASSLYFGTVSYEQYF.

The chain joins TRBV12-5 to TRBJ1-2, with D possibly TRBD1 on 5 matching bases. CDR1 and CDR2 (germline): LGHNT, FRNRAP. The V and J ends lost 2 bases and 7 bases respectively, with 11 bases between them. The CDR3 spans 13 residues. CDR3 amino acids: CASGLLREGGYTF. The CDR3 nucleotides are TGTGCTAGTGGTTTGCTCAGGGAGGGTGGCTACACCTTC.